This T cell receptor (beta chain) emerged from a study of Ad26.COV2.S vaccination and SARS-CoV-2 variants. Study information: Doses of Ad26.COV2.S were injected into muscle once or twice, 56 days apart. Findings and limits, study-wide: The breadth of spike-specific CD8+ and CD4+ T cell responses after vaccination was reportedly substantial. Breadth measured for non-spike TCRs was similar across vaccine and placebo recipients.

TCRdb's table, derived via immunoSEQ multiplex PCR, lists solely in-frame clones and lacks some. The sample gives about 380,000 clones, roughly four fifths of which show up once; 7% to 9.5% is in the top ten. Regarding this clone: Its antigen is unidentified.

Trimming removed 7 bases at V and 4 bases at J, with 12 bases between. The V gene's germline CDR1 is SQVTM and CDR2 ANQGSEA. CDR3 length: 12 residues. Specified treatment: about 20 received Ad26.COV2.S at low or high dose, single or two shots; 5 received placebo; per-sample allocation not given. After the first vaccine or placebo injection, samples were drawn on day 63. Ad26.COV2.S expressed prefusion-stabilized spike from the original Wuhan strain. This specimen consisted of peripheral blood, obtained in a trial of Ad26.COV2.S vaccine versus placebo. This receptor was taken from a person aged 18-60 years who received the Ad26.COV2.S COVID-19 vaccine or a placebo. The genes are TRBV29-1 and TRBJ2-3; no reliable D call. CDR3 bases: TGCAGCGCCTCCGGAGCCCCAGATACGCAGTATTTT. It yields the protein CSASGAPDTQYF.